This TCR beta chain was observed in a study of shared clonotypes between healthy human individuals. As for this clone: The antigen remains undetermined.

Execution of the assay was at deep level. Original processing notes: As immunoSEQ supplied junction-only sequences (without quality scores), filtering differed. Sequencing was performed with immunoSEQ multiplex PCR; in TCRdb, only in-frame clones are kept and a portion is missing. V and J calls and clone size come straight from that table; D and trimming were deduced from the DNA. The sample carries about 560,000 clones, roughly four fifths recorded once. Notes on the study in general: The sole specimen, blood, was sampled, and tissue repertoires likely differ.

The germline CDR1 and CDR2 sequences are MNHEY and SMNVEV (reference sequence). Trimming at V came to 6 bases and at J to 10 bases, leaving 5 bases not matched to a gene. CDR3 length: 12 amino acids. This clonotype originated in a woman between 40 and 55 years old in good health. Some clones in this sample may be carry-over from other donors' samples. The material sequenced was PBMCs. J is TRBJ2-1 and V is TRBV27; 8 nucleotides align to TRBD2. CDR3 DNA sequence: TGTGCCAGCAGACCAATAGCGGGAGAGCAGTTCTTC. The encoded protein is CASRPIAGEQFF.